This entry lists 12 T cell receptor beta chains sequenced from one sample in a study of blood T cells in healthy people across ages. It was with a sample-barcoded 5' primer and a J-beta primer mix that a second PCR of roughly 7 to 12 cycles was run. TCRdb ran MiXCR on the 5' RACE reads and lists one entry per CDR3 protein. The sample lists under 850,000 distinct CDR3 sequences, under 40% seen once, with roughly 13% in the top ten. Source material: blood. The receptor source for this set is a man in his late teens or twenties in good health.

This clonotype has a single count. This chain links TRBV7-9 with TRBJ2-1; 9 nucleotides agree with TRBD2. Gene TRBJ2-7 matches the end of the DNA better, so the J call may be wrong. The CDR3 sequence is 14 residues long. Per germline, CDR1 SEHNR and CDR2 FQNEAQ (reference sequence). CDR3 sequence (DNA): TGTGCCAGCAGACAAGGGACTAGCCACGATGAGCAGTACTTC. Amino acids: CASRQGTSHDEQYF.

This clonotype has just a few counts. This chain links TRBV28 with TRBJ2-5; TRBD2 agrees at 12 bases. The CDR3 sequence is 15 residues long. Germline V gives CDR1 MDHEN, CDR2 SYDVKM. Trimming at V came to 4 bases and at J to 5 bases, leaving 5 bases not matched to a gene. This CDR3 reads CASSSTSGGTETQYF. As DNA, the CDR3 is TGTGCCAGCAGTTCGACTAGCGGGGGAACGGAGACCCAGTACTTC. Full variable domain (rest looked up from reference TRBV28 and TRBJ2-5): DVKVTQSSRYLVKRTGEKVFLECVQDMDHENMFWYRQDPGLGLRLIYFSYDVKMKEKGDIPEGYSVSREKKERFSLILESASTNQTSMYLCASSSTSGGTETQYFGPGTRLLVL.

The rearrangement links TRBV25-1 to TRBJ1-4; no reliable D call. The germline V and J ends were trimmed by 4 bases and 5 bases, with 14 bases remaining between them. CDR3 length: 15 residues. From germline, CDR1 is MGHDK and CDR2 SYGVNS. The chain's CDR3 is CASSGGYPTNEKLFF. DNA for the CDR3: TGTGCCAGCAGTGGAGGTTACCCGACGAATGAAAAACTGTTTTTT. Supplemented by reference TRBV25-1 and TRBJ1-4, the full variable domain reads EADIYQTPRYLVIGTGKKITLECSQTMGHDKMYWYQQDPGMELHLIHYSYGVNSTEKGDLSSESTVSRIRTEHFPLTLESARPSHTSQYLCASSGGYPTNEKLFFGSGTQLSVL.

This clonotype was seen once. The DNA of the CDR3 is TGCGCCAGCGGAGGGTCGAGCACTGAAGCTTTCTTT. Residues: CASGGSSTEAFF. The rearrangement links TRBV4-1 to TRBJ1-1; the D is unclear. V dropped 8 bases and J dropped 4 bases, with 11 bases sitting between them. The germline V gene encodes CDR1 MGHRA and CDR2 YSYEKL. This CDR3 has 12 amino acids.

The chain is built from TRBV7-9 and TRBJ2-1; TRBD1 matches at 11 bases. J was trimmed by 0 bases and V by 3 bases; bases with no gene match: 10. Germline V gives CDR1 SEHNR, CDR2 FQNEAQ (reference sequence). The CDR3 runs to 19 residues. DNA for the CDR3: TGTGCCAGCAGCTTGGGGACAGGGGGGAAGCTAGGCTCCTACAATGAGCAGTTCTTC. Translation: CASSLGTGGKLGSYNEQFF.

The genes are TRBV7-2 and TRBJ2-1, with 10 bases aligning to TRBD2. The CDR3 is 14 amino acids. Germline V lookup: CDR1 SGHTA, CDR2 FQGNSA. V was pared by 4 bases and J by 10 bases, with 7 bases of the junction left unmatched. In DNA, the CDR3 is TGTGCCAGCAGCTCCTCCATGGGACTAGCGGAGCAGTTCTTC. Its translation: CASSSSMGLAEQFF. The full variable domain, with the rest looked up from reference TRBV7-2 and TRBJ2-1, is GAGVSQSPSNKVTEKGKDVELRCDPISGHTALYWYRQSLGQGLEFLIYFQGNSAPDKSGLPSDRFSAERTGGSVSTLTIQRTQQEDSAVYLCASSSSMGLAEQFFGPGTRLTVL.

This clonotype was observed at least ten times. This chain connects TRBV12-3 or TRBV12-4 to TRBJ1-2; no clear D. The CDR3 consists of 12 residues. V was cut by 2 bases and J by 6 bases, with 7 bases left in between. The CDR3 DNA reads TGTGCCAGCAGTTTACCCTGCAATGGCTACACCTTC. This codes for CASSLPCNGYTF.

The V and J genes are TRBV4-3 and TRBJ1-3; no firm D call. The V gene's germline CDR1 is LGHNA and CDR2 YSLEER. The CDR3 consists of 14 residues. Trimming stripped 3 bases from V and 0 bases from J, with 6 bases between. The CDR3, as DNA: TGCGCCAGCAGCCACCGATTCTCTGGAAACACCATATATTTT. Translating it yields CASSHRFSGNTIYF.

V is TRBV10-3 and J is TRBJ2-2; a possible D gene is TRBD1 (6 bases). There are 14 residues in the CDR3. Germline V gene lookup returns CDR1 ENHRY and CDR2 SYGVKD. Trimming left V 6 bases short and J 4 bases short, with 12 bases between. The CDR3 DNA reads TGTGCCATCAGCACTCAGGGGTTCACCGGGGAGCTGTTTTTT. Protein: CAISTQGFTGELFF.

Note on this clonotype: Being one base from a much bigger clone, this may be a read error. As DNA, the CDR3 is TGTGCCAGCAGCCTCTCCGGGGGTTTCGTGTATGGCTGCACCTTC. Protein: CASSLSGGFVYGCTF. The chain couples TRBV12-3 or TRBV12-4 to TRBJ1-2, with a possible D match to TRBD1 (5 bases). CDR3 size: 15 residues.

This clonotype was counted at least ten times. The chain combines TRBV7-9 with TRBJ2-7; D uncertain. Germline CDR1 and CDR2: SEHNR and FQNEAQ (reference sequence). The CDR3 is 14 amino acids. V was cut by 1 base and J by 1 base, with 8 bases left in between. In nucleotides, the CDR3 is TGTGCCAGCAGCTTAGAAGGAGTGTCCTACGAGCAGTACTTC. It specifies CASSLEGVSYEQYF.

A word on this clonotype: This may be a read error: a much more frequent sequence differs by one nucleotide. The chain carries TRBV2 and TRBJ2-4; 9 nucleotides agree with TRBD1. The length of the CDR3 is 14 residues. Germline V CDR1 and CDR2: SNHLY, FYNNEI. CDR3 sequence: CAGRTGQGRNIQYF. The CDR3 DNA reads TGTGCCGGCAGAACAGGACAGGGGAGAAACATTCAGTACTTC.